The 30 T cell receptor beta chains reported below all come from one sample, sequenced in a study of breast tumors, draining lymph nodes, adjacent tissues. Using its own MiXCR run on the multiplex PCR reads, TCRdb lists one record per CDR3 protein. The sample yields 15,000 or so distinct CDR3 sequences, 45% seen once. The sample was tumor-adjacent breast tissue. Source of these receptors: a female donor with breast cancer. Some clones in this sample may be carry-over from other donors' samples.

The CDR3 DNA follows: TGTGCCAGCTCACCGGACAGGGTATCTGGAAACACCATATATTTT. This translates into CASSPDRVSGNTIYF. This rearrangement joins TRBV18 to TRBJ1-3, with 8 bases lining up with TRBD1. The CDR3 contains 15 residues. The V gene's germline CDR1 is KGHSH and CDR2 LQKENI. V was clipped by 3 bases and J by 1 base; unmatched bases: 2.

This clonotype is termed medium-sized. J is TRBJ1-4 and V is TRBV6-6, with unresolved D. V dropped 5 bases and J dropped 6 bases, with 10 bases sitting between them. The CDR3 length is 13 residues. From germline, CDR1 is MNHNY and CDR2 SVGAGI (reference sequence). The CDR3 nucleotides are TGTGCCAGCAGTGGGAGGAAGGATGAAAAACTGTTTTTT. This sequence encodes CASSGRKDEKLFF.

The genes are TRBV6-5 and TRBJ2-3; no clear D gene. V dropped 5 bases and J dropped 4 bases, with 13 bases sitting between them. Per germline, CDR1 MNHEY and CDR2 SVGAGI. CDR3 length equals 14 residues. The CDR3 sequence is CASSPGARPDTQYF. As DNA, the CDR3 is TGTGCCAGCAGTCCTGGAGCGCGGCCAGATACGCAGTATTTT.

As DNA, the CDR3 is TGTGCCAGCAGCCCGCGGACAGGGGACACCGGGGAGCTGTTTTTT. Translated: CASSPRTGDTGELFF. This chain connects TRBV7-8 to TRBJ2-2; 9 nucleotides match TRBD1. Germline V CDR1 and CDR2: SGHVS, FQNEAQ. Unmatched junction bases numbered 4, after V lost 5 bases and J lost 3 bases. This CDR3 comprises 15 residues. The whole variable domain, remainder taken from reference TRBV7-8 and TRBJ2-2, is GAGVSQSPRYKVAKRGQDVALRCDPISGHVSLFWYQQALGQGPEFLTYFQNEAQLDKSGLPSDRFFAERPEGSVSTLKIQRTQQEDSAVYLCASSPRTGDTGELFFGEGSRLTVL.

The rearrangement joins TRBV7-9 to TRBJ2-7; D is unclear. Germline V CDR1 and CDR2: SEHNR, FQNEAQ (reference sequence). V dropped 3 bases and J dropped 7 bases, with 10 bases sitting between them. This CDR3 region has 12 residues. In DNA form, the CDR3 reads TGTGCCAGCAGCTTTAGCATGGAGGAGCAGTACTTC. Translating gives CASSFSMEEQYF.

The chain couples TRBV19 to TRBJ1-4; 8 bases match TRBD1. The V gene end was trimmed by 7 bases and the J gene end by 4 bases; junction bases not matched to a gene: 2. The germline gives CDR1 LNHDA, CDR2 SQIVND (reference sequence). The CDR3 runs 13 residues. The CDR3: CASIDRGNEKLFF. The CDR3 DNA reads TGTGCCAGTATAGACAGGGGTAATGAAAAACTGTTTTTT.

This clonotype ranks as medium-sized. The chain joins TRBV18 to TRBJ1-6, with 8 bases aligning to TRBD1. The germline V gene encodes CDR1 KGHSH and CDR2 LQKENI. The CDR3 has 14 amino acids. V dropped 8 bases and J dropped 6; count of bases not matched to a gene: 6. The CDR3 reads CASRRTGINSPLHF. CDR3 bases: TGTGCCAGCCGACGGACAGGGATTAATTCACCCCTCCACTTT. The complete variable domain, with remaining parts taken from reference TRBV18 and TRBJ1-6, reads NAGVMQNPRHLVRRRGQEARLRCSPMKGHSHVYWYRQLPEEGLKFMVYLQKENIIDESGMPKERFSAEFPKEGPSILRIQQVVRGDSAAYFCASRRTGINSPLHFGNGTRLTVT.

This chain links TRBV12-3 or TRBV12-4 with TRBJ2-7; 9 nucleotides agree with TRBD2. The CDR3 length is 15 residues. V dropped 6 bases and J dropped 2; count of bases not matched to a gene: 8. The CDR3 DNA follows: TGTGCCAGCAGCCACCGGACTAGCGACGCCTACGAGCAGTACTTC. Its translation is CASSHRTSDAYEQYF.

This chain uses TRBV20-1 with TRBJ1-3; TRBD1 might be the D (5 bases). Trimming left V 0 bases short and J 4 bases short, with 13 bases between. Germline V gives CDR1 DFQATT, CDR2 SNEGSKA (reference sequence). There are 15 residues in the CDR3. CDR3 sequence reads: CSARDRSGNGNTIYF. The CDR3 DNA follows: TGCAGTGCTAGAGATCGTTCAGGGAACGGAAACACCATATATTTT.

The sample holds a few counts of this clonotype. V and J are TRBV19 and TRBJ1-6, with 8 nucleotides matching TRBD1. Losses at the gene ends were 5 bases for V and 4 bases for J; bases not matched to a gene: 4. The CDR3 runs to 15 residues. Germline V gene data show CDR1 as LNHDA and CDR2 as SQIVND (reference sequence). CDR3 protein: CASSPRTGYNSPLHF. CDR3 bases: TGTGCCAGTAGTCCGCGGACAGGGTATAATTCACCCCTCCACTTT.

This clonotype was seen repeatedly, ten times or more. The chain uses TRBV7-2 and TRBJ2-3, with TRBD1 matching over 8 bases. The CDR3 contains 15 residues. In germline, CDR1 is SGHTA, CDR2 FQGNSA. V lost 6 bases and J lost 4; bases outside the gene matches: 9. CDR3 in amino acids: CASSFRTGSSDTQYF. In DNA form, the CDR3 reads TGTGCCAGCAGTTTTCGGACAGGGAGCTCAGATACGCAGTATTTT.

This clonotype was recorded at least ten times. The chain employs TRBV5-8 and TRBJ2-2; 10 bases agree with TRBD1. The CDR3 has 15 residues. The germline CDR1 and CDR2 sequences are SGHTS and YDEGEE. J was trimmed by 4 bases and V by 3 bases; bases with no gene match: 3. The CDR3 here is CASSSRQGATGELFF. Written as DNA, the CDR3 is TGTGCCAGCAGCTCCCGACAGGGGGCCACCGGGGAGCTGTTTTTT.

V and J are TRBV10-2 and TRBJ1-2, with 7 bases that match TRBD1. The J segment lost 4 bases and the V segment lost 6 bases, leaving 5 bases of the junction unmatched. Per germline, CDR1 WSHSY and CDR2 SAAADI. The CDR3 is 13 amino acids. The CDR3 nucleotides read TGCGCCAGCAGACCCGGACAGGCCTATGGCTACACCTTC. Its translation is CASRPGQAYGYTF.

This clonotype was seen only a few times. The rearrangement joins TRBV7-2 to TRBJ2-2; 7 nucleotides match TRBD1. V was clipped by 2 bases and J by 0 bases; unmatched bases: 6. This CDR3 is 17 amino acids long. From germline, CDR1 is SGHTA and CDR2 FQGNSA. In nucleotides, the CDR3 is TGTGCCAGCAGCTTATCCCCCGGGACAGCGAACACCGGGGAGCTGTTTTTT. This codes for CASSLSPGTANTGELFF.

This clonotype occurred many times. This rearrangement joins TRBV7-9 to TRBJ1-1, with D maybe TRBD1 (6 bases). Trimming pared 5 bases from V and 5 bases from J, leaving 21 bases between. Germline-derived CDR1 and CDR2 are SEHNR and FQNEAQ (reference sequence). The CDR3 totals 16 residues. The CDR3, as DNA: TGTGCCAGCAGCCCCGGGGGCGGGGGGCAGGGTACTGAAGCTTTCTTT. It translates to CASSPGGGGQGTEAFF. The full variable domain, its missing parts supplied by reference TRBV7-9 and TRBJ1-1, is DTGVSQNPRHKITKRGQNVTFRCDPISEHNRLYWYRQTLGQGPEFLTYFQNEAQLEKSRLLSDRFSAERPKGSFSTLEIQRTEQGDSAMYLCASSPGGGGQGTEAFFGQGTRLTVV.

This chain uses TRBV7-2 with TRBJ2-7; D tentatively fits TRBD1 or TRBD2 (6 bases each). The CDR3 loop spans 15 amino acids. Germline assignment: CDR1 SGHTA and CDR2 FQGNSA. Trimming stripped 6 bases from V and 0 bases from J, with 15 bases between. The CDR3 loop is CASRTEGGSSYEQYF. CDR3 DNA sequence: TGTGCCAGCAGAACAGAGGGGGGAAGCTCCTACGAGCAGTACTTC. The full variable domain, its missing parts supplied by reference TRBV7-2 and TRBJ2-7, is GAGVSQSPSNKVTEKGKDVELRCDPISGHTALYWYRQSLGQGLEFLIYFQGNSAPDKSGLPSDRFSAERTGGSVSTLTIQRTQQEDSAVYLCASRTEGGSSYEQYFGPGTRLTVT.

The count of this clonotype is one. V is TRBV27 and J is TRBJ1-1; TRBD1 matches 7 bases. Losses at the gene ends were 6 bases for V and 3 bases for J; bases not matched to a gene: 16. This CDR3 region has 17 residues. CDR1 is MNHEY and CDR2 is SMNVEV in the germline V gene (reference sequence). CDR3 amino acids: CASSHIAGTAIYTEAFF. CDR3 bases: TGTGCCAGCAGCCATATTGCCGGGACAGCAATTTACACTGAAGCTTTCTTT.

Of note for this clonotype: Likely a read error: the CDR3 ends without its conserved phenylalanine or tryptophan. This sequence joins TRBV5-1 and TRBJ2-7; possibly TRBD1 for D (5 bases). The CDR3 has 15 residues. Trimming removed 2 bases at V and 6 bases at J, with 18 bases between. Looked up from germline, CDR1 is SGHRS and CDR2 is YFSETQ. CDR3 in amino acids: CASSLGWGQLSEQYL. CDR3 in DNA: TGCGCCAGCAGCTTAGGCTGGGGCCAGCTTTCCGAGCAGTACCTC.

By proportion, this clonotype is medium-sized. The rearrangement links TRBV19 to TRBJ1-6, with D possibly being TRBD1 (6 bases). The CDR3 runs 13 residues. Germline-derived CDR1 and CDR2 are LNHDA and SQIVND (reference sequence). As DNA, the CDR3 is TGTACTGGATACAGGGAGGGTAATTCACCCCTCCACTTT. This gives the protein CTGYREGNSPLHF.

The chain links TRBV12-3 or TRBV12-4 to TRBJ1-2; 9 bases map to TRBD1. V lost 6 bases, J lost 3 bases, and 2 bases stayed unmatched. There are 13 residues in the CDR3. The DNA of the CDR3 is TGTGCCAGCAGACGGACAGGGGACTATGGCTACACCTTC. Protein sequence: CASRRTGDYGYTF.

Judged by abundance, this clonotype is medium-sized. The V and J genes are TRBV19 and TRBJ2-7; D is possibly TRBD1 or TRBD2 (6 bases each). The CDR3 has 14 residues. Germline V CDR1 and CDR2: LNHDA, SQIVND (reference sequence). Trimming shortened V by 3 bases and J by 2 bases, and 11 bases separated the two germline ends. For the CDR3, the DNA is TGTGCCAGTAGTATTGACAGGACTACCTACGAGCAGTACTTC. Its translation is CASSIDRTTYEQYF.

A word on this clonotype: The CDR3 end shows no conserved phenylalanine or tryptophan, and so a read error is likely. The genes are TRBV20-1 and TRBJ1-2; D not resolved. V was cut by 7 bases and J by 7 bases, with 10 bases left in between. CDR3 length equals 10 residues. Per the germline V gene, CDR1 is DFQATT and CDR2 is SNEGSKA (reference sequence). CDR3 DNA sequence: TGCAGTGACAACTCAGGTGGCTACACCTCC. It translates to CSDNSGGYTS.

This clonotype was picked up many times. The V and J genes are TRBV3-1 and TRBJ2-3; possibly TRBD1 for D (5 bases). Trimming shortened V by 1 base and J by 1 base, and 9 bases separated the two germline ends. CDR3 length equals 15 residues. In germline, CDR1 is LGHDT, CDR2 YNNKEL (reference sequence). CDR3: CASSQVGAGTDTQYF. In nucleotides, the CDR3 is TGTGCCAGCAGCCAAGTAGGGGCAGGCACAGATACGCAGTATTTT.

Judged by abundance, this clonotype is medium-sized. V is TRBV7-9 and J is TRBJ2-7, with 10 bases matching TRBD1. There are 14 residues in the CDR3. Trimming took 3 bases from V and 5 from J; bases not matched to a gene: 4. Germline V lookup: CDR1 SEHNR, CDR2 FQNEAQ (reference sequence). CDR3: CASSFPGQGHEQYF. The CDR3, as DNA: TGTGCCAGCAGCTTCCCGGGACAGGGGCACGAGCAGTACTTC.

The sample holds many counts of this clonotype. Just one base apart from a much larger clone, this may be a read error. The rearrangement uses TRBV5-6 and TRBJ1-2; 8 bases are a match to TRBD1. CDR1 SGHDT and CDR2 YYEEEE come from the germline V gene. V shed 9 bases and J 4 bases; nucleotides not matched to a gene: 8. This CDR3 has 13 amino acids. CDR3 DNA sequence: TGTGCCACAAATCCGACAGGGGCCTATGGCTACACCTTC. As protein: CATNPTGAYGYTF.

In this sample, this clonotype turned up many times. The rearrangement uses TRBV11-3 and TRBJ1-2; TRBD1 is a possible D gene (5 bases). The germline V gene has CDR1 SGHNT and CDR2 YENEEA. The germline V and J ends were trimmed by 5 bases and 2 bases, with 15 bases remaining between them. The CDR3 is 15 residues long. In DNA form, the CDR3 reads TGTGCCAGCAGCGTACGGGACTCCAAAAACTATGGCTACACCTTC. This translates into CASSVRDSKNYGYTF.

The V and J genes are TRBV29-1 and TRBJ2-1; 9 bases agree with TRBD2. The CDR3 has 13 residues. Per the germline V gene, CDR1 is SQVTM and CDR2 is ANQGSEA. The trim removed 5 bases at V and 6 bases at J, leaving 5 bases unmatched. CDR3 sequence reads: CSVRLAVFNEQFF. CDR3 in DNA: TGCAGCGTTAGACTAGCGGTCTTCAATGAGCAGTTCTTC.

The rearrangement joins TRBV20-1 to TRBJ2-7, with 7 nucleotides matching TRBD2. Trimming cost V 6 bases and J 3 bases; bases outside gene matches: 8. From germline, CDR1 is DFQATT and CDR2 SNEGSKA (reference sequence). This CDR3 is 13 amino acids long. The CDR3 coding sequence is TGCAGTGCCCTTGGAGGCGGGAGCTACGAGCAGTACTTC. It encodes CSALGGGSYEQYF.

The rearrangement links TRBV12-3 or TRBV12-4 to TRBJ2-7; the D is unclear. V was pared by 6 bases and J by 5 bases, with 8 bases between. The CDR3 consists of 11 residues. CDR3 sequence (DNA): TGTGCCAGCAGCCTAACAAACGAGCAGTACTTC. The encoded protein is CASSLTNEQYF.

This chain uses TRBV11-2 with TRBJ2-5, with TRBD1 matching over 8 bases. In germline, CDR1 is SGHAT, CDR2 FQNNGV. The J segment lost 5 bases and the V segment lost 5 bases, leaving 7 bases of the junction unmatched. This CDR3 has 14 amino acids. The CDR3 DNA is TGTGCCAGCAGCCCAGGGGGCAGGGCGGAGACCCAGTACTTC. Translation: CASSPGGRAETQYF.